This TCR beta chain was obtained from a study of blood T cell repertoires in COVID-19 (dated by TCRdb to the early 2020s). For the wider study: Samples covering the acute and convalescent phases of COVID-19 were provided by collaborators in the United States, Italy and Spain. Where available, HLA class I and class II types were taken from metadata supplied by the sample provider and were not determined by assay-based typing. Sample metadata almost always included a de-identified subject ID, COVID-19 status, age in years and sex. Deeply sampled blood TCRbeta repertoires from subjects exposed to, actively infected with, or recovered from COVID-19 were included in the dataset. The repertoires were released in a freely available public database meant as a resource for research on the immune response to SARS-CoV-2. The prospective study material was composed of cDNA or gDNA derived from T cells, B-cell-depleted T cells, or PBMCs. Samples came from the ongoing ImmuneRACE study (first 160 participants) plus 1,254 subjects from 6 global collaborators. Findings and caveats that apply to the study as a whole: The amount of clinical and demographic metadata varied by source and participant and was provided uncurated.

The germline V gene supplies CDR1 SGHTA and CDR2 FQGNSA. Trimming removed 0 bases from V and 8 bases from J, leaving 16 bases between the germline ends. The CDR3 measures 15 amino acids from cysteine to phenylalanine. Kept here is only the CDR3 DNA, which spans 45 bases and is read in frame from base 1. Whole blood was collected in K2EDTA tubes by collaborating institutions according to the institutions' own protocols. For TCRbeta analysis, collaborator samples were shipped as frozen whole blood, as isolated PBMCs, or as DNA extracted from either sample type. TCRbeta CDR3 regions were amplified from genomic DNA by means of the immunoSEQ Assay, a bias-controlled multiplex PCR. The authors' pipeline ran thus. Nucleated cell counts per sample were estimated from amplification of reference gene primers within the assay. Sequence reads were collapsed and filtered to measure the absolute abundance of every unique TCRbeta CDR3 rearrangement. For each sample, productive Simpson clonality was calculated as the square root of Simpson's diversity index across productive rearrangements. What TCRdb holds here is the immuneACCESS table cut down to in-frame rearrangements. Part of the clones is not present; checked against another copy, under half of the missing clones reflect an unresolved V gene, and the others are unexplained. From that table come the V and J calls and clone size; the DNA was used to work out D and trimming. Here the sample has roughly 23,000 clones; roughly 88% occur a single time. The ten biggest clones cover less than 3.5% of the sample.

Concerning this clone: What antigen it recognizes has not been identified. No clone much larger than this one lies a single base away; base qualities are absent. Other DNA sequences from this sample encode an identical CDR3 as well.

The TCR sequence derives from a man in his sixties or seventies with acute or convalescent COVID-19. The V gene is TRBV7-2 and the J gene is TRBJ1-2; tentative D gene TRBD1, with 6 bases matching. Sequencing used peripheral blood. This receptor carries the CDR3 CASSLAFRGADGYTF. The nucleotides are TGTGCCAGCAGCTTAGCGTTCCGGGGGGCGGACGGCTACACCTTC.